This is a list of T cell receptor beta chains from one sample in a study of vaccination effects on CD4 cells after COVID-19. The assay was immunoSEQ multiplex PCR, and TCRdb's table has in-frame clones only and misses some. The data show 15,000 to 20,000 clones, around 80% seen once. These receptors lack a known antigen. The sequencing here drew on CD4+ T cells from PBMCs cultured with SARS-CoV-2 spike peptides, taken after COVID-19 vaccination. The source is a human donor who had a prior SARS-CoV-2 infection. CDR3s include the opening cysteine and the closing phenylalanine or tryptophan. Each record gives: clone size, V gene, J gene, D gene, CDR3 protein, CDR3 DNA. A D gene is named only where the DNA matches it firmly. Size values are once, few and many counts, or a class for expanded clones, and some rows have none.

.	TRBV3-1/TRBV3-2	TRBJ1-2	.	CASSQDGWVDGYTF	TGTGCCAGCAGCCAAGACGGTTGGGTGGATGGCTACACCTTC
.	TRBV5-4	TRBJ2-1	TRBD1	CASSSGTVSYNEQFF	TGTGCCAGCAGCTCCGGGACAGTCTCCTACAATGAGCAGTTCTTC
.	TRBV5-6	TRBJ1-5	.	CASSLGRNQPQHF	TGTGCCAGCAGCTTGGGCCGGAATCAGCCCCAGCATTTT
.	TRBV11-2	TRBJ1-2	.	CASSLGTFNYGYTF	TGTGCCAGCAGCTTGGGGACTTTTAACTATGGCTACACCTTC
.	TRBV4-3	TRBJ2-7	.	CASSQQTGQEAYEQYF	TGCGCCAGCAGCCAACAAACGGGACAAGAAGCCTACGAGCAGTACTTC
.	TRBV5-1	TRBJ2-1	.	CASSPEPDNEQFF	TGCGCCAGCAGCCCGGAGCCCGACAATGAGCAGTTCTTC
.	TRBV7-2	TRBJ2-1	TRBD2	CASSSPYPSGRASNEQFF	TGTGCCAGCAGCTCCCCGTACCCTAGCGGGAGGGCCTCCAATGAGCAGTTCTTC
.	TRBV18	TRBJ1-2	.	CASSLESILSAGFYGYTF	TGTGCCAGCTCCCTGGAATCCATCCTGTCGGCAGGTTTCTATGGCTACACCTTC
.	TRBV30	TRBJ2-5	.	CAWNPGTQETQYF	TGTGCCTGGAATCCAGGTACCCAAGAGACCCAGTACTTC
.	TRBV7-3	TRBJ1-1	.	CASSSTGRTEAFF	TGTGCCAGCAGCTCTACCGGGAGAACTGAAGCTTTCTTT
.	TRBV12-3/TRBV12-4	TRBJ2-1	TRBD1	CASLNRGRYEQFF	TGTGCCAGTCTAAACAGGGGGCGGTATGAGCAGTTCTTC
.	TRBV13	TRBJ1-2	.	CASSLGRISYLGYTF	TGTGCCAGCAGCTTAGGACGGATTAGTTACTTGGGCTACACCTTC
.	TRBV7-2	TRBJ1-4	.	CASSTGFRGLSKLFF	TGTGCCAGCAGCACCGGGTTTCGGGGATTGTCAAAACTGTTTTTT
.	TRBV4-1	TRBJ2-5	.	CASSQGIKETQYF	TGCGCCAGCAGCCAGGGTATCAAAGAGACCCAGTACTTC
.	TRBV5-1	TRBJ2-6	TRBD2	CASSLRGGYGGANVLTF	TGCGCCAGCAGCTTGCGCGGGGGGTACGGTGGGGCCAACGTCCTGACTTTC
few	TRBV7-9	TRBJ1-1	.	CASSFIRGDTEAFF	TGTGCCAGCAGCTTCATTCGCGGTGACACTGAAGCTTTCTTT
once	TRBV5-3	TRBJ1-2	.	CARSLYYEAGALVYGYTF	TGTGCCAGAAGCCTTTATTACGAGGCGGGGGCGCTCGTCTATGGCTACACCTTC
few	TRBV12-5	TRBJ1-1	.	CASGFQGTEAFF	TGTGCTAGTGGTTTTCAGGGAACTGAAGCTTTCTTT
.	TRBV4-3	TRBJ2-5	.	CASSHRLQETQYF	TGCGCCAGCAGCCACCGGCTGCAAGAGACCCAGTACTTC
.	TRBV7-6	TRBJ2-3	.	CASSLASSGGTDTQYF	TGTGCCAGCAGCTTAGCTTCCTCCGGAGGGACGGATACGCAGTATTTT
.	TRBV6-2/TRBV6-3	TRBJ2-1	.	CASSPMGLVSVNEQFF	TGTGCCAGCAGCCCTATGGGGCTAGTCAGTGTCAATGAGCAGTTCTTC
.	TRBV27	TRBJ2-7	.	CASSPRAGRIYEQYF	TGTGCCAGCAGTCCTAGGGCCGGGAGAATCTACGAGCAGTACTTC
.	TRBV5-1	TRBJ1-1	.	CASTRGGEGSPEAFF	TGCGCCAGCACGCGGGGGGGGGAAGGGTCTCCTGAAGCTTTCTTT
few	TRBV5-1	TRBJ1-1	.	CASSLVSQGKPEAFF	TGCGCCAGCAGCTTGGTCTCCCAGGGGAAGCCTGAAGCTTTCTTT
.	TRBV7-9	TRBJ1-2	.	CASSWTQGSYGYTF	TGTGCCAGCAGCTGGACTCAGGGAAGCTATGGCTACACCTTC
.	TRBV2	TRBJ2-3	TRBD1	CASRQGAADTQYF	TGTGCCAGCAGACAGGGGGCTGCAGATACGCAGTATTTT
.	TRBV6-1	TRBJ2-5	TRBD2	CASSEGGGVKTQYF	TGTGCCAGCAGTGAAGGTGGGGGGGTAAAGACCCAGTACTTC
.	TRBV11-3	TRBJ2-5	.	CASSLSNQGYQYF	TGTGCCAGCAGCTTATCCAATCAGGGTTACCAGTACTTC
.	TRBV19	TRBJ1-3	.	CASSIRSSGNTIYF	TGTGCCAGTAGTATCAGGAGCTCTGGAAACACCATATATTTT
.	TRBV11-3	TRBJ2-7	TRBD1	CASSLGDRGGSWQYF	TGTGCCAGCAGCTTAGGGGACAGGGGCGGTTCGTGGCAGTACTTC
few	TRBV5-1	TRBJ1-1	TRBD1	CASSFRQGAGTEAFF	TGCGCCAGCAGCTTCCGACAGGGGGCTGGCACTGAAGCTTTCTTT
.	TRBV5-6	TRBJ2-7	.	CASSPDRLYEQYF	TGTGCCAGCAGCCCCGACCGCCTCTACGAGCAGTACTTC
.	TRBV7-3	TRBJ1-1	.	CASSPGGMNTEAFF	TGTGCCAGCAGCCCCGGGGGGATGAACACTGAAGCTTTCTTT
.	TRBV27	TRBJ1-2	.	CASSRGGDPNRNYGYTF	TGTGCCAGCAGTCGGGGAGGAGACCCGAACAGGAACTATGGCTACACCTTC
.	TRBV7-9	TRBJ1-4	TRBD1	CASSLVGDRARFGKLFF	TGTGCCAGCAGCTTAGTCGGGGACAGGGCTCGATTCGGAAAACTGTTTTTT
.	TRBV2	TRBJ2-7	TRBD2	CASSSGGASYEQYF	TGTGCCAGCTCTAGCGGGGGGGCCTCCTACGAGCAGTACTTC
.	TRBV23-1	TRBJ2-7	.	CASSRADPQSWAYKQYF	TGCGCCAGCAGCCGAGCGGACCCCCAGTCTTGGGCCTACAAGCAGTACTTC
once	TRBV5-1	TRBJ2-1	.	CASSPEPNYNEQFF	TGCGCCAGCAGCCCGGAGCCAAACTACAATGAGCAGTTCTTC